Shown below are 16 T cell receptor beta chains from a single sample sequenced in a study of shared clonotypes between healthy human individuals. The data were produced by immunoSEQ multiplex PCR, yet TCRdb's version contains in-frame clones alone and is incomplete. The data hold about 710,000 clones, with around 77% observed a single time. The sample consisted of memory CD4+ T cells sorted from blood. Subset meaning: CD45RA-negative fraction. Receptor source: a woman in her 30s in good health.

This chain connects TRBV19 to TRBJ1-2; D possibly corresponds to TRBD1 (5 bases). The germline V gene has CDR1 LNHDA and CDR2 SQIVND (reference sequence). The CDR3 loop spans 16 amino acids. The ends were cut back, 7 bases at V and 7 bases at J, with 25 bases in the middle. Here the CDR3 reads CASTPPGRGLVGGYTF. DNA for the CDR3: TGTGCCAGTACCCCACCGGGACGGGGACTTGTCGGTGGCTACACCTTC.

The gene calls are TRBV11-2 and TRBJ1-5; the D gene is possibly TRBD1 (6 bases). Trimming removed 6 bases at V and 3 bases at J, with 9 bases between. The germline gives CDR1 SGHAT, CDR2 FQNNGV. CDR3 length: 13 residues. As DNA, the CDR3 is TGTGCCAGCAGACAGGGTCCCAATCAGCCCCAGCATTTT. Translated: CASRQGPNQPQHF.

Turning to this clone: This CDR3 is also generated by other DNA sequences in the sample. The V and J genes are TRBV28 and TRBJ2-7; D remains ambiguous. V was cut by 6 bases and J by 2 bases, with 11 bases left in between. CDR1 and CDR2 from the germline V gene are MDHEN and SYDVKM. This CDR3 contains 13 residues. The CDR3 nucleotides read TGTGCCAGCAGCTTAAGCTCGCCCTACGAGCAGTACTTC. This encodes CASSLSSPYEQYF. Combining the CDR3 with reference TRBV28 and TRBJ2-7 gives the whole variable domain DVKVTQSSRYLVKRTGEKVFLECVQDMDHENMFWYRQDPGLGLRLIYFSYDVKMKEKGDIPEGYSVSREKKERFSLILESASTNQTSMYLCASSLSSPYEQYFGPGTRLTVT.

This clone was counted only a few times. Other nucleotide sequences from this sample produce the same CDR3. The chain couples TRBV5-4 to TRBJ2-2; D not certain. The length of the CDR3 is 15 residues. V lost 2 bases, J lost 2 bases, and 10 bases lay in between. Germline V gene data show CDR1 as SGHNT and CDR2 as YYREEE (reference sequence). DNA of the CDR3: TGTGCCAGCAGCTTCCCGGGCCTCAACACCGGGGAGCTGTTTTTT. Amino acid sequence: CASSFPGLNTGELFF.

This chain links TRBV7-9 with TRBJ2-3; TRBD2 matches 9 bases. The J segment lost 4 bases and the V segment lost 6 bases, leaving 5 bases of the junction unmatched. The CDR3 is 14 amino acids. Germline values: CDR1 SEHNR, CDR2 FQNEAQ (reference sequence). The CDR3 is CASRTGLAPDTQYF. CDR3 nucleotides: TGTGCCAGCAGGACGGGACTAGCCCCAGATACGCAGTATTTT.

The chain couples TRBV18 to TRBJ2-2; TRBD2 matches at 10 bases. Germline CDR1 KGHSH, CDR2 LQKENI. The CDR3 extends over 18 amino acids. J was trimmed by 6 bases and V by 2 bases; bases with no gene match: 12. The CDR3 loop reads CASSPALAGVSSAGELFF. CDR3 nucleotides: TGTGCCAGCTCACCAGCCCTAGCGGGAGTTAGTAGCGCCGGGGAGCTGTTTTTT.

This rearrangement joins TRBV19 to TRBJ2-1, with 8 bases matching TRBD2. J lost 5 bases, V lost 0 bases, and 6 bases had no gene match. CDR1 and CDR2 from the germline V gene are LNHDA and SQIVND (reference sequence). CDR3 length equals 16 residues. The CDR3 region has the DNA TGTGCCAGTAGTATAGAGGGGGGTAGCGGGAACAATGAGCAGTTCTTC. Translated, it gives CASSIEGGSGNNEQFF. Complete variable domain (other parts from reference TRBV19 and TRBJ2-1): DGGITQSPKYLFRKEGQNVTLSCEQNLNHDAMYWYRQDPGQGLRLIYYSQIVNDFQKGDIAEGYSVSREKKESFPLTVTSAQKNPTAFYLCASSIEGGSGNNEQFFGPGTRLTVL.

The genes are TRBV14 and TRBJ1-4; TRBD1 is a possible D gene (5 bases). The CDR3 extends over 15 amino acids. Deletions cut 3 bases from V and 5 bases from J, with 13 bases between. Germline CDR1 and CDR2: SGHDN and FVKESK. In DNA form, the CDR3 reads TGTGCCAGCAGCCATTCCGGGACGCAGAATGAAAAACTGTTTTTT. The encoded protein is CASSHSGTQNEKLFF.

The V and J genes are TRBV5-1 and TRBJ1-1; D is perhaps TRBD1 (5 bases). From germline, CDR1 is SGHRS and CDR2 YFSETQ. The CDR3 length is 14 residues. Trimming removed 4 bases from V and 4 bases from J, with 14 bases in between. The chain's CDR3 is CASSRTVGGTEAFF. CDR3 sequence (DNA): TGCGCCAGCAGCAGGACGGTGGGGGGCACTGAAGCTTTCTTT.

J is TRBJ1-2 and V is TRBV18; D gene unclear. The V gene lost 2 bases and the J gene lost 4 bases, with 8 bases spanning the gap. The germline gives CDR1 KGHSH, CDR2 LQKENI. CDR3 length: 13 residues. The CDR3 DNA is TGTGCCAGCTCACCAGGGAACAGCTATGGCTACACCTTC. Protein sequence: CASSPGNSYGYTF. The full variable domain, its missing parts supplied by reference TRBV18 and TRBJ1-2, is NAGVMQNPRHLVRRRGQEARLRCSPMKGHSHVYWYRQLPEEGLKFMVYLQKENIIDESGMPKERFSAEFPKEGPSILRIQQVVRGDSAAYFCASSPGNSYGYTFGSGTRLTVV.

This chain uses TRBV6-5 with TRBJ1-1; 7 bases agree with TRBD1. V lost 4 bases and J lost 1; bases outside the gene matches: 0. Germline values: CDR1 MNHEY, CDR2 SVGAGI. CDR3 length: 13 residues. CDR3 loop: CASSSGGNTEAFF. The CDR3, as DNA: TGTGCCAGCAGTTCAGGGGGGAACACTGAAGCTTTCTTT.

The chain has TRBV7-8 and TRBJ2-7; perhaps TRBD1 as D (5 bases). The germline V and J ends were trimmed by 5 bases and 3 bases, with 14 bases remaining between them. The V gene's germline CDR1 is SGHVS and CDR2 FQNEAQ. The CDR3 has 14 amino acids. The CDR3 nucleotides are TGTGCCAGCAGCCATACCAAGGGGATCTACGAGCAGTACTTC. Its translation: CASSHTKGIYEQYF.

The CDR3, as DNA: TGTGCCACCAGCAGCGTCCGGGTTGGCGAGCAGTACTTC. Protein: CATSSVRVGEQYF. This chain links TRBV15 with TRBJ2-7, with no clear D. The CDR3 consists of 13 residues. CDR1 and CDR2 (germline): LNHNV, YYDKDF (reference sequence). The ends were cut back, 3 bases at V and 6 bases at J, with 12 bases in the middle.

The chain combines TRBV10-3 with TRBJ2-3, with no clear D. CDR1 ENHRY and CDR2 SYGVKD come from the germline V gene. Trimming removed 7 bases from V and 4 bases from J, with 3 bases in between. The CDR3 loop spans 10 amino acids. The DNA for the CDR3 is TGTGCCATCAAGGCAGATACGCAGTATTTT. Translating it yields CAIKADTQYF.

The CDR3 spells CASSPPGLAGNGGELFF. The CDR3, as DNA: TGTGCCAGCAGTCCTCCCGGGTTAGCGGGAAACGGCGGGGAGCTGTTTTTT. The chain joins TRBV28 to TRBJ2-2; 8 bases are shared with TRBD2. The V gene's germline CDR1 is MDHEN and CDR2 SYDVKM. CDR3 length: 17 amino acids. V shed 5 bases, J shed 7 bases, and the junction held 15 bases outside the gene matches.

This clone was counted a single time. The genes are TRBV6-6 and TRBJ2-1, with TRBD1 matching 7 bases. The CDR3 runs to 15 residues. Germline-derived CDR1 and CDR2 are MNHNY and SVGAGI (reference sequence). Losses at the gene ends were 4 bases for V and 1 base for J; bases not matched to a gene: 4. CDR3 sequence reads: CASSSTGVSYNEQFF. As DNA, the CDR3 is TGTGCCAGCAGTTCAACAGGGGTATCCTACAATGAGCAGTTCTTC.